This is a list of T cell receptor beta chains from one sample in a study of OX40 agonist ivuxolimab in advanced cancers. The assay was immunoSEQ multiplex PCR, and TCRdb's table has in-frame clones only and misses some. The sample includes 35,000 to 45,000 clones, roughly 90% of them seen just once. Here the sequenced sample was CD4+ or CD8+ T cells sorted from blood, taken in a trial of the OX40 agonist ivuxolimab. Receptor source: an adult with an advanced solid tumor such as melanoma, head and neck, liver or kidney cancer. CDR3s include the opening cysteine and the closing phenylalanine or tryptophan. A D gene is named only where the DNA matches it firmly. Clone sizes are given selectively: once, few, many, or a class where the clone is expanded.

cdr3_nt: TGTGCCAGCAGTATAAGCGGGAACTCCTACGAGCAGTACTTC
cdr3_aa: CASSISGNSYEQYF
v_call: TRBV6-5
clone_size: few
j_call: TRBJ2-7
d_call: TRBD2

cdr3_nt: TGTGCCATCAGTGAGGAGACGGCAGATACGCAGTATTTT
cdr3_aa: CAISEETADTQYF
v_call: TRBV10-3
clone_size: -
j_call: TRBJ2-3
d_call: -

cdr3_nt: TGTGCCAGCAGTTTAAGCCCCCGCTACGAGCAGTACTTC
cdr3_aa: CASSLSPRYEQYF
v_call: TRBV27
clone_size: -
j_call: TRBJ2-7
d_call: -

cdr3_nt: TGTGCTAGCAGCTTTAGGAAGAGATATCAGCCCCAGCATTTT
cdr3_aa: CASSFRKRYQPQHF
v_call: TRBV7-7
clone_size: -
j_call: TRBJ1-5
d_call: -

cdr3_nt: TGTGCCAGTAGTGAAGGGGTGAACACTGAAGCTTTCTTT
cdr3_aa: CASSEGVNTEAFF
v_call: TRBV19
clone_size: -
j_call: TRBJ1-1
d_call: -

cdr3_nt: TGTGCCAGCAGCGTAGAAGCTACAGGAATGTATGATGGCTACACCTTC
cdr3_aa: CASSVEATGMYDGYTF
v_call: TRBV9
clone_size: -
j_call: TRBJ1-2
d_call: -

cdr3_nt: TGTGCCAGCAGCTTCATGGCTAGCGAGCAGTACTTC
cdr3_aa: CASSFMASEQYF
v_call: TRBV7-2
clone_size: few
j_call: TRBJ2-7
d_call: -

cdr3_nt: TGTGCCAGCACGGGAGGGGAGGGAAGAGATACGCAGTATTTT
cdr3_aa: CASTGGEGRDTQYF
v_call: TRBV27
clone_size: -
j_call: TRBJ2-3
d_call: TRBD2

cdr3_nt: TGTGCCAGCTCACCTGTAAGGCGTCGGGAGAACACCGGGGAGCTGTTTTTT
cdr3_aa: CASSPVRRRENTGELFF
v_call: TRBV18
clone_size: -
j_call: TRBJ2-2
d_call: -

cdr3_nt: TGTGCCAGCAGCTTAAATGGGGCGAACACCGGGGAGCTGTTTTTT
cdr3_aa: CASSLNGANTGELFF
v_call: TRBV7-3
clone_size: -
j_call: TRBJ2-2
d_call: -

cdr3_nt: TGTGCCAGCGAGAAGCTAGCGGAGGACAGAGATACGCAGTATTTT
cdr3_aa: CASEKLAEDRDTQYF
v_call: TRBV28
clone_size: -
j_call: TRBJ2-3
d_call: -

cdr3_nt: TGTGCCAGCAGCTCCCCCCCGGACGGCGGAAACACCATATATTTT
cdr3_aa: CASSSPPDGGNTIYF
v_call: TRBV7-9
clone_size: once
j_call: TRBJ1-3
d_call: -

cdr3_nt: TGTGCCAGCAGTTGGACAGGGGGGTACGAGCAGTACTTC
cdr3_aa: CASSWTGGYEQYF
v_call: TRBV28
clone_size: -
j_call: TRBJ2-7
d_call: TRBD1

cdr3_nt: TGTGCCAGCAGCTTAGATTCCAGGCAGAACACTGAAGCTTTCTTT
cdr3_aa: CASSLDSRQNTEAFF
v_call: TRBV11-2
clone_size: -
j_call: TRBJ1-1
d_call: -

cdr3_nt: TGTGCCAACCTAGTAGAGACGACAGATACGCAGTATTTT
cdr3_aa: CANLVETTDTQYF
v_call: TRBV6-1
clone_size: -
j_call: TRBJ2-3
d_call: -

cdr3_nt: TGTGCCAGCAGTTCCCGTCGTAGCACCAGCTACGAGCAGTACTTC
cdr3_aa: CASSSRRSTSYEQYF
v_call: TRBV28
clone_size: -
j_call: TRBJ2-7
d_call: -

cdr3_nt: TGCAGCGGAGGACAGGGGAACAATGAGCAGTTCTTC
cdr3_aa: CSGGQGNNEQFF
v_call: TRBV29-1
clone_size: -
j_call: TRBJ2-1
d_call: TRBD1

cdr3_nt: TGTGCCAGCAGTTTATACCGGGACAGAGATACGCAGTATTTT
cdr3_aa: CASSLYRDRDTQYF
v_call: TRBV27
clone_size: -
j_call: TRBJ2-3
d_call: TRBD1

cdr3_nt: TGTGCCATCAGTGAGAGCAGGGGGCGCGAGCAGTACTTC
cdr3_aa: CAISESRGREQYF
v_call: TRBV10-3
clone_size: -
j_call: TRBJ2-7
d_call: TRBD1

cdr3_nt: TGCGCCAGCAGCTTCACCGGGACAACCTCTAGCACAGATACGCAGTATTTT
cdr3_aa: CASSFTGTTSSTDTQYF
v_call: TRBV5-1
clone_size: few
j_call: TRBJ2-3
d_call: -

cdr3_nt: TGTGCCTGGAGCTTATCCATCATAGATGGCTACACCTTC
cdr3_aa: CAWSLSIIDGYTF
v_call: TRBV30
clone_size: -
j_call: TRBJ1-2
d_call: -

cdr3_nt: TGTGCCAGCAGTTACGTCATTGCGAGTGAGGGGGTCGAAGCTTTCTTT
cdr3_aa: CASSYVIASEGVEAFF
v_call: TRBV6-6
clone_size: -
j_call: TRBJ1-1
d_call: -

cdr3_nt: TGTGCCAGCAGTGACTCGACCGTCTCCTACAATGAGCAGTTCTTC
cdr3_aa: CASSDSTVSYNEQFF
v_call: TRBV6-4
clone_size: -
j_call: TRBJ2-1
d_call: -

cdr3_nt: TGTGCCAGCAGCCGCAGGGGGAACACTGAAGCTTTCTTT
cdr3_aa: CASSRRGNTEAFF
v_call: TRBV28
clone_size: -
j_call: TRBJ1-1
d_call: -

cdr3_nt: TGCGCCAGCATAACAGGGGATGGCTACACCTTC
cdr3_aa: CASITGDGYTF
v_call: TRBV10-2
clone_size: -
j_call: TRBJ1-2
d_call: TRBD1

cdr3_nt: TGTGCCAGTAGTACTTCGCAGTCCACTGAAGCTTTCTTT
cdr3_aa: CASSTSQSTEAFF
v_call: TRBV19
clone_size: -
j_call: TRBJ1-1
d_call: -

cdr3_nt: TGTGCCTGGGGGTTGGGCTCTGGAAACACCATATATTTT
cdr3_aa: CAWGLGSGNTIYF
v_call: TRBV30
clone_size: -
j_call: TRBJ1-3
d_call: -

cdr3_nt: TGTGCCAGTAGTACCGGAGGAATTCCTGAAGCTTTCTTT
cdr3_aa: CASSTGGIPEAFF
v_call: TRBV19
clone_size: -
j_call: TRBJ1-1
d_call: -

cdr3_nt: TGTGCCAGCAGTGACTCCGACCCCGCCACCGGGGAGCTGTTTTTT
cdr3_aa: CASSDSDPATGELFF
v_call: TRBV2
clone_size: -
j_call: TRBJ2-2
d_call: -

cdr3_nt: TGTGCCAGCAGCTTCGACACGGGGATTTCACCCCTCCACTTT
cdr3_aa: CASSFDTGISPLHF
v_call: TRBV7-2
clone_size: -
j_call: TRBJ1-6
d_call: -

cdr3_nt: TGCGCCAGCAGCCAAGATGGACGACTTGGGTACTACGAGCAGTACTTC
cdr3_aa: CASSQDGRLGYYEQYF
v_call: TRBV4-1
clone_size: -
j_call: TRBJ2-7
d_call: -

cdr3_nt: TGTGCCACCGTCCAGGGGACTAGCGGACTCCAAGAGACCCAGTACTTC
cdr3_aa: CATVQGTSGLQETQYF
v_call: TRBV2
clone_size: -
j_call: TRBJ2-5
d_call: TRBD2

cdr3_nt: TGTGCCAGTAGAAAGGGGGGGAGCTCCTACAATGAGCAGTTCTTC
cdr3_aa: CASRKGGSSYNEQFF
v_call: TRBV19
clone_size: once
j_call: TRBJ2-1
d_call: -

cdr3_nt: TGTGCCAGCACCCCCGGCGCCATAGGCTACACCTTC
cdr3_aa: CASTPGAIGYTF
v_call: TRBV7-9
clone_size: -
j_call: TRBJ1-2
d_call: -

cdr3_nt: TGTGCCTGGAGCGATGCTAGAGGGGGCTATGGCTACACCTTC
cdr3_aa: CAWSDARGGYGYTF
v_call: TRBV30
clone_size: -
j_call: TRBJ1-2
d_call: -

cdr3_nt: TGTGCCAGCAGGGACCCAGATCAGCCCCAGCATTTT
cdr3_aa: CASRDPDQPQHF
v_call: TRBV28
clone_size: -
j_call: TRBJ1-5
d_call: -

cdr3_nt: TGTGCCAGCAGCTTTTTTGCGGGAGACTACGAGCAGTACTTC
cdr3_aa: CASSFFAGDYEQYF
v_call: TRBV7-2
clone_size: once
j_call: TRBJ2-7
d_call: TRBD2

cdr3_nt: TGTGCCAGCAGGAGACAGTGGGGCACAGATACGCAGTATTTT
cdr3_aa: CASRRQWGTDTQYF
v_call: TRBV28
clone_size: -
j_call: TRBJ2-3
d_call: -

cdr3_nt: TGTGCCAGCTCACCTGACCGAAAAGAGACCCAGTACTTC
cdr3_aa: CASSPDRKETQYF
v_call: TRBV18
clone_size: -
j_call: TRBJ2-5
d_call: -

cdr3_nt: TGTGCCAGCAGCTTAGCGGTCGGGACTAGCTCCTACGAGCAGTACTTC
cdr3_aa: CASSLAVGTSSYEQYF
v_call: TRBV7-8
clone_size: -
j_call: TRBJ2-7
d_call: TRBD2

cdr3_nt: TGTGCCAGTAGCGCGGGGGAGAAATACGAGCAGTACTTC
cdr3_aa: CASSAGEKYEQYF
v_call: TRBV19
clone_size: -
j_call: TRBJ2-7
d_call: TRBD2